A selection of T cell receptor beta chains follows, all from one sample in a study of Graves' ophthalmopathy and Graves' hyperthyroidism. From the multiplex PCR reads, TCRdb called clonotypes with MiXCR, one entry per CDR3 protein. This table has over a million distinct CDR3 sequences, 36% appearing once. The specimen sequenced was peripheral blood or thyroid tissue (not recorded which). These receptors all stem from an adult man with Graves' hyperthyroidism. CDR3s include the opening cysteine and the closing phenylalanine or tryptophan. D genes are given only for firm matches. Not every row has a clone size; where given, it reads once, few, many or a size class.

CASSLEPPAAGYTF | TGTGCCAGCAGCTTGGAGCCTCCGGCGGCTGGCTACACCTTC | TRBV5-5 | NA | few | TRBJ1-2
CASSAGDGETQYF | TGTGCCAGCAGCGCCGGCGACGGCGAGACCCAGTACTTC | TRBV7-6 | NA | many | TRBJ2-5
CASSQGEVYERYF | TGTGCCAGCAGCCAGGGCGAGGTGTACGAGCGGTACTTC | TRBV28 | NA | NA | TRBJ2-7
CASATGGAAYEQYF | TGTGCCAGCGCCACTGGTGGGGCCGCCTACGAGCAGTACTTC | TRBV5-1 | NA | NA | TRBJ2-7
CASSLKRTNTGELFF | TGTGCCAGCAGCCTGAAGCGGACGAACACCGGGGAGCTGTTTTTT | TRBV2 | NA | few | TRBJ2-2
CASRPRTGRSSGANVLTF | TGTGCCAGCAGACCTCGGACTGGACGAAGCTCTGGGGCCAACGTCCTGACTTTC | TRBV7-9 | NA | NA | TRBJ2-6
CASSPDRADEQYF | TGTGCCAGCAGTCCTGACAGGGCTGACGAGCAGTACTTC | TRBV7-3 | TRBD1 | many | TRBJ2-7
CASSQGGAGPYEQYF | TGCGCCAGCAGCCAAGGAGGGGCAGGACCCTACGAGCAGTACTTC | TRBV4-1 | NA | few | TRBJ2-7
CASSGRQIMNTEAFF | TGTGCCAGCAGCGGTAGACAGATCATGAACACTGAAGCTTTCTTT | TRBV2 | NA | many | TRBJ1-1
CSPRTSGSGEQYF | TGCAGCCCACGGACTAGCGGGAGCGGCGAGCAGTACTTC | TRBV29-1 | TRBD2 | NA | TRBJ2-7
CSASVPRQSAYEQYF | TGCAGTGCTAGTGTCCCCCGACAGAGTGCCTACGAGCAGTACTTC | TRBV20-1 | NA | many | TRBJ2-7
CSARGGQVDSRKYSPLHF | TGCAGTGCTAGGGGGGGACAGGTTGACAGCCGAAAATATTCACCCCTCCACTTT | TRBV20-1 | TRBD1 | NA | TRBJ1-6
CASSYLTAMNTEAFF | TGTGCCAGCAGTTACTTGACAGCCATGAACACTGAAGCTTTCTTT | TRBV6-5 | NA | many | TRBJ1-1
CASKGTGKRMNTEAFF | TGTGCCAGCAAGGGGACAGGTAAAAGAATGAACACTGAAGCTTTCTTT | TRBV6-6 | TRBD1 | NA | TRBJ1-1
CASSSGGQDRGNTIYF | TGTGCCAGCAGCTCCGGAGGGCAGGATCGTGGAAACACCATATATTTT | TRBV7-9 | NA | many | TRBJ1-3
CASSYTQGDLYGYTF | TGTGCCAGCAGTTACACTCAGGGCGACCTATATGGCTACACCTTC | TRBV6-6 | NA | NA | TRBJ1-2
CAWSKTAGNTIYF | TGTGCCTGGAGTAAGACAGCTGGAAACACCATATATTTT | TRBV30 | NA | NA | TRBJ1-3
CASSHRGTTGELFF | TGTGCCAGCAGTCACAGGGGTACCACCGGGGAGCTGTTTTTT | TRBV12-3/TRBV12-4 | TRBD1 | NA | TRBJ2-2
CAWGEQGYEQYF | TGTGCCTGGGGGGAACAGGGCTACGAGCAGTACTTC | TRBV30 | NA | NA | TRBJ2-7
CASGLGVDKFQLFF | TGCGCCAGCGGCTTGGGGGTCGACAAATTCCAACTGTTTTTT | TRBV5-1 | NA | NA | TRBJ1-4
CASSYRQPNTEAFF | TGTGCCAGCAGTTATCGGCAGCCGAACACTGAAGCTTTCTTT | TRBV6-5 | NA | few | TRBJ1-1
CASSFVGRRGETQYF | TGTGCCAGCAGTTTTGTTGGCAGGCGAGGCGAGACCCAGTACTTC | TRBV28 | NA | NA | TRBJ2-5
CASSPRAAEETQYF | TGTGCCAGCTCACCTCGGGCAGCGGAAGAGACCCAGTACTTC | TRBV7-8 | NA | few | TRBJ2-5
CASSQDGSGETGGYTF | TGCGCCAGCAGCCAAGACGGTTCCGGGGAGACAGGTGGCTACACCTTC | TRBV4-3 | NA | many | TRBJ1-2
CASRPHGTGSDGYTF | TGTGCCAGCAGACCCCACGGAACAGGGAGCGATGGCTACACCTTC | TRBV6-5 | NA | NA | TRBJ1-2
CASSYALPANQPQHF | TGTGCCAGCAGTTACGCCCTTCCCGCCAATCAGCCCCAGCATTTT | TRBV6-5 | NA | few | TRBJ1-5
CSATRQENSNQPQHF | TGCAGTGCTACGAGACAGGAGAATAGCAATCAGCCCCAGCATTTT | TRBV20-1 | NA | many | TRBJ1-5
CASSLFFESTEAFF | TGTGCCAGCAGCTTATTTTTCGAGAGCACTGAAGCTTTCTTT | TRBV7-9 | NA | many | TRBJ1-1
CSAGGKSNQPQHF | TGCAGTGCTGGGGGGAAGAGCAATCAGCCCCAGCATTTT | TRBV20-1 | NA | many | TRBJ1-5
CSATGSETQYF | TGCAGCGCTACTGGGTCGGAGACCCAGTACTTC | TRBV29-1 | NA | many | TRBJ2-5